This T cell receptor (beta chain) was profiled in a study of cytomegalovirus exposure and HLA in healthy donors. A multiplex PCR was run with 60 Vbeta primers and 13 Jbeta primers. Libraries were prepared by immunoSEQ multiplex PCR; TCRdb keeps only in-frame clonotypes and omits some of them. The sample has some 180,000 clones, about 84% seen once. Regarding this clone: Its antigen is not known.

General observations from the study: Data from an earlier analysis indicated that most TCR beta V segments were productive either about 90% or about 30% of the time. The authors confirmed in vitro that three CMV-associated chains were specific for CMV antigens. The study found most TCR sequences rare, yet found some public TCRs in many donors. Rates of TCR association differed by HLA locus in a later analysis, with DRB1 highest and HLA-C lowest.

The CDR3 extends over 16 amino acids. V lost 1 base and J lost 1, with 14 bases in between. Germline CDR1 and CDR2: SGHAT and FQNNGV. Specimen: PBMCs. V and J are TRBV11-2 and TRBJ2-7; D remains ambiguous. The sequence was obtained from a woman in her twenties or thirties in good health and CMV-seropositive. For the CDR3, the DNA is TGTGCCAGCAGCTTAGCGGCCGGGTTATCTTCCTACGAGCAGTACTTC. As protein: CASSLAAGLSSYEQYF.